This T cell receptor beta chain emerged from a study of T cell changes during pregnancy in multiple sclerosis. CDR1 is SQVTM, CDR2 ANQGSEA, per germline. The CDR3 has 15 residues. The trim removed 1 base at V and 1 base at J, leaving 5 bases unmatched. Sequencing used immunoSEQ multiplex PCR; TCRdb keeps in-frame clones, though not all of them. The data hold around 37,000 clones, with roughly 90% observed a single time. The clonotype comes from a female donor with multiple sclerosis, enrolled in a pregnancy study. The chain couples TRBV29-1 to TRBJ2-7; 9 bases fit TRBD1. The input for sequencing was CD8+ T cells from peripheral blood mononuclear cells, taken before pregnancy. CDR3 nucleotides: TGCAGCGTTGAAGGACAGGGACAGGGTTCCTACGAGCAGTACTTC. This translates into CSVEGQGQGSYEQYF.